These 2 T cell receptor beta chains were all obtained from the same sample, sequenced in a study of blood T cell repertoires in COVID-19. Assay used: immunoSEQ multiplex PCR; TCRdb lists only in-frame clones, some missing. The table shows 300,000 to 400,000 clones, with around 83% occurring only once. Sequencing was performed on peripheral blood. These receptors were collected from a man aged 30 to 39 with active or convalescent COVID-19.

The genes are TRBV15 and TRBJ2-1; D not certain. The CDR3 is 17 residues long. Trimming took off 3 bases at V and 6 bases at J, with 21 bases between the two ends. Germline-derived CDR1 and CDR2 are LNHNV and YYDKDF (reference sequence). CDR3: CATSRVGVFRVGNEQFF. The DNA for the CDR3 is TGTGCCACCAGCAGGGTGGGTGTTTTTCGGGTTGGCAATGAGCAGTTCTTC.

This clone was counted a few times. The chain is built from TRBV7-3 and TRBJ1-5; a weak D match, TRBD1 (5 bases). Trimming left V 4 bases short and J 6 bases short, with 10 bases between. CDR3 length: 13 amino acids. Germline-derived CDR1 and CDR2 are SGHTA and FQGTGA. This chain's CDR3 is CASSSTGGQPQHF. The CDR3 DNA sequence: TGTGCCAGCAGCTCTACCGGGGGTCAGCCCCAGCATTTT.